This is a list of T cell receptor beta chains from one sample in a study of response to subunit inactivated influenza vaccine. MiXCR, run by TCRdb on the RT-PCR reads, gives a single entry per CDR3 protein. The data contain hundreds of thousands of distinct CDR3 sequences, approximately 17% of them singletons. Sequenced here: PBMCs from blood, sampled 4 to 6 days after vaccination. These receptors were collected from a man aged 50 to 60 who received an inactivated influenza vaccine. CDR3s leave out the opening cysteine and the closing phenylalanine or tryptophan. Each record gives: clone size, J gene, V gene, CDR3 protein. Expanded clones are given a class, and other clones once, few, many or no size at all.

clone size: .
J gene: TRBJ2-2
V gene: TRBV11-2
CDR3 protein: ASSPPGLASYLGRELF

clone size: .
J gene: TRBJ2-7
V gene: TRBV20-1
CDR3 protein: SATRGGIAYEQY

clone size: few
J gene: TRBJ2-6
V gene: TRBV10-1
CDR3 protein: ASSTGGAGANVLT

clone size: .
J gene: TRBJ2-1
V gene: TRBV5-6
CDR3 protein: ASSLGYVNEQF

clone size: .
J gene: TRBJ1-5
V gene: TRBV6-1
CDR3 protein: ASTPVQAWNQPQH

clone size: few
J gene: TRBJ2-7
V gene: TRBV12-3/TRBV12-4
CDR3 protein: ASSPTPMASYEQY

clone size: .
J gene: TRBJ1-5
V gene: TRBV25-1
CDR3 protein: ASSEFGEGYQPQH

clone size: .
J gene: TRBJ1-5
V gene: TRBV28
CDR3 protein: ASSFIEGNQPQH

clone size: .
J gene: TRBJ1-3
V gene: TRBV5-1
CDR3 protein: ASSANVQGSGNTIY

clone size: few
J gene: TRBJ1-6
V gene: TRBV6-1
CDR3 protein: ASSRTGSYNSPLH

clone size: many
J gene: TRBJ2-1
V gene: TRBV7-6
CDR3 protein: ASSLRTREGEQF

clone size: few
J gene: TRBJ2-6
V gene: TRBV7-9
CDR3 protein: ASSLKGKGANVLT

clone size: few
J gene: TRBJ2-1
V gene: TRBV6-1
CDR3 protein: ATSGTQYNEQF

clone size: .
J gene: TRBJ2-7
V gene: TRBV6-2/TRBV6-3
CDR3 protein: ASRWAGSYEQY

clone size: .
J gene: TRBJ2-5
V gene: TRBV12-3/TRBV12-4
CDR3 protein: ASSLWEAGEQETQY

clone size: few
J gene: TRBJ2-5
V gene: TRBV7-9
CDR3 protein: ASSLSKEETQY

clone size: .
J gene: TRBJ1-6
V gene: TRBV28
CDR3 protein: ASSRLGTGNRPLH

clone size: few
J gene: TRBJ1-1
V gene: TRBV6-6
CDR3 protein: ASSYPQGTEAF

clone size: many
J gene: TRBJ2-3
V gene: TRBV20-1
CDR3 protein: SAPGLGHTDTQY

clone size: .
J gene: TRBJ1-1
V gene: TRBV29-1
CDR3 protein: SVEVQGSGTEAF

clone size: .
J gene: TRBJ1-1
V gene: TRBV7-2
CDR3 protein: ASSSSDTEAF

clone size: few
J gene: TRBJ2-7
V gene: TRBV15
CDR3 protein: ATSNRVHEQY

clone size: .
J gene: TRBJ2-5
V gene: TRBV7-7
CDR3 protein: ASSYHQTGTGVRGTQY

clone size: few
J gene: TRBJ2-1
V gene: TRBV5-1
CDR3 protein: ARNAGAYNEQF

clone size: .
J gene: TRBJ2-2
V gene: TRBV6-5
CDR3 protein: ASSSVNTNTGELF

clone size: .
J gene: TRBJ1-2
V gene: TRBV6-2/TRBV6-3
CDR3 protein: ASRGTGGSYGYT

clone size: .
J gene: TRBJ2-3
V gene: TRBV5-1
CDR3 protein: ASSPGRLAGGIGTDTQY

clone size: .
J gene: TRBJ2-5
V gene: TRBV6-1
CDR3 protein: ASSQQGSGLQETQY

clone size: few
J gene: TRBJ1-1
V gene: TRBV6-5
CDR3 protein: ASSYKSGVSGAF

clone size: .
J gene: TRBJ1-1
V gene: TRBV7-3
CDR3 protein: ASSLISSTEAF

clone size: few
J gene: TRBJ1-5
V gene: TRBV7-2
CDR3 protein: ASSLGRGTYQPQH

clone size: .
J gene: TRBJ1-1
V gene: TRBV9
CDR3 protein: ASSPWDSIGHTEAF

clone size: many
J gene: TRBJ2-5
V gene: TRBV6-1
CDR3 protein: ASSPGTSGETQY

clone size: few
J gene: TRBJ2-2
V gene: TRBV5-5
CDR3 protein: ASSLGQALGELF

clone size: .
J gene: TRBJ2-7
V gene: TRBV5-4
CDR3 protein: ASSFPVLGQSYEQY

clone size: .
J gene: TRBJ2-7
V gene: TRBV5-6
CDR3 protein: ASSLAWDSRSYEQY

clone size: .
J gene: TRBJ1-3
V gene: TRBV10-3
CDR3 protein: ATTTSSGNTIY

clone size: few
J gene: TRBJ2-7
V gene: TRBV18
CDR3 protein: ASLGQGNGEQY

clone size: few
J gene: TRBJ1-5
V gene: TRBV5-1
CDR3 protein: ASAVDSNQPQH

clone size: .
J gene: TRBJ2-3
V gene: TRBV4-3
CDR3 protein: ASASSGGFTDTQY

clone size: .
J gene: TRBJ2-5
V gene: TRBV19
CDR3 protein: ASSENRGRETQY

clone size: .
J gene: TRBJ2-3
V gene: TRBV9
CDR3 protein: ASSPRLAAPTDTQY

clone size: .
J gene: TRBJ2-3
V gene: TRBV7-2
CDR3 protein: ASSWGGGSDTQY

clone size: .
J gene: TRBJ2-2
V gene: TRBV28
CDR3 protein: ASSLRVNTGELF

clone size: few
J gene: TRBJ1-1
V gene: TRBV4-2
CDR3 protein: ASSHIMQGAGGTEAF

clone size: few
J gene: TRBJ2-7
V gene: TRBV6-2/TRBV6-3
CDR3 protein: ASSYLQGNYEQY

clone size: .
J gene: TRBJ2-7
V gene: TRBV20-1
CDR3 protein: SASETTSYEQY

clone size: many
J gene: TRBJ2-5
V gene: TRBV6-5
CDR3 protein: ASSYGTVQETQY

clone size: few
J gene: TRBJ1-6
V gene: TRBV5-1
CDR3 protein: ASSFEGKDSPLH